Listed below are T cell receptor beta chains from one sample, sequenced in a study of T cells in Graves' hyperthyroidism and ophthalmopathy. From the multiplex PCR reads, TCRdb called clonotypes with MiXCR, one entry per CDR3 protein. The sample carries a few hundred thousand distinct CDR3 sequences, under 15% recorded once. Sequencing was performed on blood. These receptors were taken from a woman younger than 35 with Graves' hyperthyroidism. The CDR3 runs from the conserved cysteine through the conserved F or W. D genes are given only for firm matches. The size field is filled for only some rows; it gives once, few, many or a size class.

>TRBJ1-1|TRBV12-3/TRBV12-4|.|many
TGTGCCAGCAGCATACAGGAGAACACTGAAGCTTTCTTT
CASSIQENTEAFF
>TRBJ2-3|TRBV28|TRBD2|many
TGTGCCACCGCGGGGGGCCACACAGATACGCAGTATTTT
CATAGGHTDTQYF
>TRBJ2-6|TRBV7-3|.|many
TGTGCCAGCAGCAAAGGGGGTACCGGGGCCAACGTCCTGACTTTC
CASSKGGTGANVLTF
>TRBJ1-3|TRBV11-2|TRBD1|many
TGTGCCAGCAGCTTAGGACGGACAGGGGGCTCTGGAAACACCATATATTTT
CASSLGRTGGSGNTIYF
>TRBJ1-2|TRBV4-3|.|many
TGCGCCAGCAGCCAAGGCCGGCTCTATGGCTACACCTTC
CASSQGRLYGYTF
>TRBJ2-7|TRBV6-1|.|.
TGTGCCAGCAGTAACGCAGGGGGGGCGGAGGAGCAGTACTTC
CASSNAGGAEEQYF
>TRBJ2-2|TRBV5-5|.|many
TGTGCCAGCAGCTTGATAGACACCGGGGAGCTGTTTTTT
CASSLIDTGELFF
>TRBJ2-7|TRBV4-1|TRBD2|.
TGCGCCAGCAGCCACCCTCAGCGGGGGGGCGGCTACGAGCAGTACTTC
CASSHPQRGGGYEQYF
>TRBJ1-1|TRBV6-5|.|many
TGTGCCAGCAGTTACTCGCGTAGGAACACTGAAGCTTTCTTT
CASSYSRRNTEAFF
>TRBJ2-1|TRBV7-9|.|.
TGTGCCAGCAGCCCCCGAGACTACGTCAATGGGCAGTTCTTC
CASSPRDYVNGQFF
>TRBJ2-1|TRBV5-6|TRBD1|many
TGTGCCAGCAGCTCCCCCGGGACAGGGAAGTTCTTC
CASSSPGTGKFF
>TRBJ1-1|TRBV7-2|TRBD1|many
TGTGCCAGCAGCAGAACAGGGGTTGGATGGACTGAAGCTTTCTTT
CASSRTGVGWTEAFF
>TRBJ2-3|TRBV7-3|.|.
TGTGCCAGCAGCTCCCCTTCGGGTTTTGGCACAGATACGCAGTATTTT
CASSSPSGFGTDTQYF
>TRBJ2-3|TRBV7-9|.|many
TGTGCCAGCAGCCGAGGGGGGGAAGATACGCAGTATTTT
CASSRGGEDTQYF
>TRBJ2-5|TRBV28|TRBD1|many
TGTGCCAGCAGAAGGGGGGGACAGGGAGGAGAGACCCAGTACTTC
CASRRGGQGGETQYF
>TRBJ2-7|TRBV20-1|.|.
TGCAGTGCTAGAAAAAGCGCTCAGGGAACCTACGAGCAGTACTTC
CSARKSAQGTYEQYF
>TRBJ1-2|TRBV9|.|few
TGTGCCAGCAGCGTAGAGGCAGGGGCTAACTATGGCTACACCTTC
CASSVEAGANYGYTF
>TRBJ1-2|TRBV28|.|few
TGTGCCAGCAGTCCCACTTTTGGGGCAGGAACCTATGGCTACACCTTC
CASSPTFGAGTYGYTF
>TRBJ2-4|TRBV20-1|.|.
TGCAGTGCTAGGGAGCCCGTCGTCGGAAACATTCAGTACTTC
CSAREPVVGNIQYF
>TRBJ2-5|TRBV3-2|.|many
TGTGCCAGCAGCCAAGTGGGTCTGAAGGGACAACAAGAGACCCAGTACTTC
CASSQVGLKGQQETQYF
>TRBJ2-3|TRBV7-6|TRBD1|many
TGTGCCAGCAGCCCGTACCGACAGGGAGTAGCAGATACGCAGTATTTT
CASSPYRQGVADTQYF
>TRBJ1-1|TRBV5-5|.|.
TGTGCCAGCAGCTCCAGTCGGGAGGCCACTGAAGCTTTCTTT
CASSSSREATEAFF
>TRBJ1-6|TRBV19|.|.
TGTGCCAGTAGACCTTTAGGGGATTCACCCCTCCACTTT
CASRPLGDSPLHF
>TRBJ1-1|TRBV6-1|TRBD1|many
TGTGCCAGCAGAGGGACAGACACTGAAGCTTTCTTT
CASRGTDTEAFF